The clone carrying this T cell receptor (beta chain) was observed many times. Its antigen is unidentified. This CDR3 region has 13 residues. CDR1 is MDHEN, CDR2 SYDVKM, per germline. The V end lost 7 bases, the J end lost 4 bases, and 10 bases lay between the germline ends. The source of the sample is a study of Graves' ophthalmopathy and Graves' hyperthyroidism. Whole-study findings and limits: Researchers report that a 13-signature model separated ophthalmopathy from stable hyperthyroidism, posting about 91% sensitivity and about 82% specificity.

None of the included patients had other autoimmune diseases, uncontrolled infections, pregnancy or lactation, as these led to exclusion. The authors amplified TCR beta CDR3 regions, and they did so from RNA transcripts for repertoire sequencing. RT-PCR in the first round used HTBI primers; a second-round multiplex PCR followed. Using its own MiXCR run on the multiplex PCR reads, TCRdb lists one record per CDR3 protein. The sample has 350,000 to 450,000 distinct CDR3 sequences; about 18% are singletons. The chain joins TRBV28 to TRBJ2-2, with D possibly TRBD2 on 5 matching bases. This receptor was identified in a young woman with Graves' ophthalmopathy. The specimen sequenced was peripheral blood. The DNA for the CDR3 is TGTGCCAGCAAGAGGGCCCGCACCGGGGAGCTGTTTTTT. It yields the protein CASKRARTGELFF.